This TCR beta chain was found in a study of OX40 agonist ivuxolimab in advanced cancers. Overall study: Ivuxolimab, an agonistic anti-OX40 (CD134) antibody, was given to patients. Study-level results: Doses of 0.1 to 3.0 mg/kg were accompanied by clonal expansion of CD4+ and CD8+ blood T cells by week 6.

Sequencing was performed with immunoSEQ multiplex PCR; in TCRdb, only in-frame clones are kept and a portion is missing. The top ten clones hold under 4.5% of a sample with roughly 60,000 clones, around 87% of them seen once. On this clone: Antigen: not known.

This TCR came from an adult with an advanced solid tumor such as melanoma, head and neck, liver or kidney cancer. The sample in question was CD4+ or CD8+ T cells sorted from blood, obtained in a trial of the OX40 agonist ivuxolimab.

CDR3 nucleotide sequence: TGTGCCAGCAGCCAATCACACCTCCGAGGGACTCACTATGGCTACACCTTC. This encodes CASSQSHLRGTHYGYTF. The genes are TRBV4-2 and TRBJ1-2; weak D call: TRBD1 (5 bases). Between the trimmed V and J ends, which lost 2 bases and 3 bases, there was a span of 19 bases. CDR1 is LGHNA, CDR2 YNFKEQ, per germline. CDR3 length equals 17 residues.